Sequencing of this T cell receptor beta chain was carried out in a study of OX40 agonist ivuxolimab in advanced cancers. CDR3 length equals 12 residues. CDR1 is SEHNR and CDR2 is FQNEAQ in the germline V gene (reference sequence). The germline V and J ends were trimmed by 4 bases and 4 bases, with 7 bases remaining between them. The method was immunoSEQ multiplex PCR; TCRdb's version includes in-frame clones alone and lacks a portion of them. The sample carries some 94,000 clones, around 95% recorded once. To note about this clone: Its antigen is undetermined.

Findings of the study overall: Among the lowest levels of clonal expansion were found in partial responders at 0.1-3.0 mg/kg.

Here the sequenced sample was CD4+ or CD8+ T cells sorted from blood, taken in a trial of the OX40 agonist ivuxolimab. The source is an adult with an advanced solid tumor such as melanoma, head and neck, liver or kidney cancer. J is TRBJ2-5 and V is TRBV7-9; D remains ambiguous. In nucleotides, the CDR3 is TGTGCCAGCAGCTCGACAACAGAGACCCAGTACTTC. This encodes CASSSTTETQYF.